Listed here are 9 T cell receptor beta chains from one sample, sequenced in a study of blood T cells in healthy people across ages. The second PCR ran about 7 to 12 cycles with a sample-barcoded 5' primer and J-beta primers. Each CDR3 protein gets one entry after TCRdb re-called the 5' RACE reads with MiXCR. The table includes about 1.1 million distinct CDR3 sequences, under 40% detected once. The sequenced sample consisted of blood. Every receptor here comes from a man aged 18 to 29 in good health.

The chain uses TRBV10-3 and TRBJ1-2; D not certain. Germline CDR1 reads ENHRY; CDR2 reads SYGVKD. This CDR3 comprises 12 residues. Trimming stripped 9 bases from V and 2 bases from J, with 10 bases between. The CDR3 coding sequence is TGTGCCATTCGAGGCCTCAACTATGGCTACACCTTC. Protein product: CAIRGLNYGYTF.

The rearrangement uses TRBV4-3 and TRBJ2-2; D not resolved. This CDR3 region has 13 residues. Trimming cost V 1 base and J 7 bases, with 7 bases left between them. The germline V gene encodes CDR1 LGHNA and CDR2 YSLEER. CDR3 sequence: CASSQVGNGELFF. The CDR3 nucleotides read TGCGCCAGCAGCCAAGTTGGTAACGGGGAGCTGTTTTTT.

CDR3 DNA: TGTGCCAGCAGCTTAGGCCTTCACGAGCAGTACTTC. This codes for CASSLGLHEQYF. J is TRBJ2-5 and V is TRBV7-9; D gene ambiguous. The better agreement between TRBJ2-7 and the DNA end casts doubt on the J call. The CDR3 is 12 residues long. The germline V gene encodes CDR1 SEHNR and CDR2 FQNEAQ (reference sequence).

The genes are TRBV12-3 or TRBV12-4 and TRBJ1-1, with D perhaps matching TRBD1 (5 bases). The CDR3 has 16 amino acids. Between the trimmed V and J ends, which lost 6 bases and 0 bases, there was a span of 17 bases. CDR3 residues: CASSPGGAGMNTEAFF. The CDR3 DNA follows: TGTGCCAGCAGCCCCGGAGGGGCTGGTATGAACACTGAAGCTTTCTTT.

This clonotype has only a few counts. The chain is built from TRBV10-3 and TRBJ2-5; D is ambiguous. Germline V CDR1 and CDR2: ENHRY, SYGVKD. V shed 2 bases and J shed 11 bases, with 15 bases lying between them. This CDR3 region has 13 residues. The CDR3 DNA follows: TGTGCCATCAGTGAGACCCAACCACATGAGCAGTACTTC. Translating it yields CAISETQPHEQYF.

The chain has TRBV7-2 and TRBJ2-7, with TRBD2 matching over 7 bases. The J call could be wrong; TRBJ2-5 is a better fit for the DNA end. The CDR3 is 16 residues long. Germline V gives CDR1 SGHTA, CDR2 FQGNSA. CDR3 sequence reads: CASNRRALALGETQYF. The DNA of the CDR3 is TGTGCCAGCAACCGTAGGGCACTAGCGTTAGGAGAGACCCAGTACTTC.

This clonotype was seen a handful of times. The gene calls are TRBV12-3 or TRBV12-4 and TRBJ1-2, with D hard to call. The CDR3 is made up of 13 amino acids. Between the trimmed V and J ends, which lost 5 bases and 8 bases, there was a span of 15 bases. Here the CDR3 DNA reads TGTGCCAGCAGTGGACCTCACGGTGGAGGCTACACCTTC. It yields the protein CASSGPHGGGYTF.

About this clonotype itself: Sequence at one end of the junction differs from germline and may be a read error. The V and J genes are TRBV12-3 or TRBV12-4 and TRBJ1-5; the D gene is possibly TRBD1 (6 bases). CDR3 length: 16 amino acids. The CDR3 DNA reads TGTGCCAGCAGTCCCTCACAGGGAGAGTTGACTCAGCTCCAGCATTTT. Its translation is CASSPSQGELTQLQHF.

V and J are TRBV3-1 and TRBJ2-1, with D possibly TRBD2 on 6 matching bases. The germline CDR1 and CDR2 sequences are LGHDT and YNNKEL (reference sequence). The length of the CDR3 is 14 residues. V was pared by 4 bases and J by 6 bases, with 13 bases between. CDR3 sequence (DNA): TGTGCCAGCAGCCTCGGGGGTCGGCCCAATGAGCAGTTCTTC. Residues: CASSLGGRPNEQFF.